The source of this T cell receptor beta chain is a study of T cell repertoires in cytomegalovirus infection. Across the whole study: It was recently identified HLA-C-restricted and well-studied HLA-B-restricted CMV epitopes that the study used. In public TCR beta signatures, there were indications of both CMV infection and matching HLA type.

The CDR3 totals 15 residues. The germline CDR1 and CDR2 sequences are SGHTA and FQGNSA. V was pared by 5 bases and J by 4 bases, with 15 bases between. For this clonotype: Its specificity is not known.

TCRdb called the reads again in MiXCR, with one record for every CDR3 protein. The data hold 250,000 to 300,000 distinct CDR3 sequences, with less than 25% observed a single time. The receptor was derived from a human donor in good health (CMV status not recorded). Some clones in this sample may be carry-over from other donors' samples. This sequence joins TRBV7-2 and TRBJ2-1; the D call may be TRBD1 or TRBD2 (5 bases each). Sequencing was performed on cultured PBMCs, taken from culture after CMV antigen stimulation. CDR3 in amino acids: CASSPSGPTYNEQFF. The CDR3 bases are TGTGCCAGCAGCCCCTCGGGACCAACTTACAATGAGCAGTTCTTC.